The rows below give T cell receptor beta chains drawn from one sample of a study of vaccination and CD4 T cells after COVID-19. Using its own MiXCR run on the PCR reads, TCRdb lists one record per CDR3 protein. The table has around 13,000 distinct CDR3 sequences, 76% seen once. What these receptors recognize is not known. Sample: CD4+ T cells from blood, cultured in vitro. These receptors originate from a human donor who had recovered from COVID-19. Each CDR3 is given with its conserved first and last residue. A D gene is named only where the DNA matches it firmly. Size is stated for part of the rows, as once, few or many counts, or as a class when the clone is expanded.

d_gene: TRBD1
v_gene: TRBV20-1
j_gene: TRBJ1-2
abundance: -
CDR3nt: TGCAGTGCTACTACAGGGGCCTATGGCTACACCTTC
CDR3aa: CSATTGAYGYTF

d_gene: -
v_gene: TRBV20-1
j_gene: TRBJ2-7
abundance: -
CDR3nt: TGCAGTGCTAGAGATTATTGGTCACAGGCCGACTACGAGCAGTACTTC
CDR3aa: CSARDYWSQADYEQYF

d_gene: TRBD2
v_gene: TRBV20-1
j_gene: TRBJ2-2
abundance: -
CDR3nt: TGCAGTGCTAGGGGTAGCGGGAGGGTTGGCGGGGAGCTGTTTTTT
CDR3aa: CSARGSGRVGGELFF

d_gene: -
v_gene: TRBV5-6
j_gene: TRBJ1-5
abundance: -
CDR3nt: TGTGCCAGCAGCTGGGCGGGGGTAAGCAATCAGCCCCAGCATTTT
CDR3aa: CASSWAGVSNQPQHF

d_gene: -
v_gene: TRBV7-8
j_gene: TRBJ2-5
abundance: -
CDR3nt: TGTGCCAGCAGCCACGAGGGAGAGACCCAGTACTTC
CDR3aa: CASSHEGETQYF

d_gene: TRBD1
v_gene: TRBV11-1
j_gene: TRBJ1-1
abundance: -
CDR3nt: TGTGCCAGCAGCTATCGCCCGGGACAGGGGGCGGGGACTGAAGCTTTCTTT
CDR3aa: CASSYRPGQGAGTEAFF

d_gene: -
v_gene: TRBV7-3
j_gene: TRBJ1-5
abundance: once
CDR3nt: TGTGCCAGCAGCTTAAGCAGGGGACAGCCCCAGCATTTT
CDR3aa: CASSLSRGQPQHF

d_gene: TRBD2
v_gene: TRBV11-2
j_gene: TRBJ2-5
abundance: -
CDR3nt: TGTGCCAGCAGCTTAGGGGGACTACTTGGGCAAGAGACCCAGTACTTC
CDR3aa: CASSLGGLLGQETQYF

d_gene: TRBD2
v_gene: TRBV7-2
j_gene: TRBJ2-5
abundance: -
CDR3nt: TGTGCCAGCAGCTTATATGGGGGGGGACTAGCGTACTTC
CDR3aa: CASSLYGGGLAYF

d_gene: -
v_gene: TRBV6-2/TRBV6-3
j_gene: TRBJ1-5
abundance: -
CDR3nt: TGTGCCAGCAGTTTCCCCGAGAGGCAGCCCCAGCATTTT
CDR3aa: CASSFPERQPQHF

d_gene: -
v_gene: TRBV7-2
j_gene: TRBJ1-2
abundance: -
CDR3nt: TGTGCCAGCAGCTCCCAACAGGGAAACTATGGCTACACCTTC
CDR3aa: CASSSQQGNYGYTF

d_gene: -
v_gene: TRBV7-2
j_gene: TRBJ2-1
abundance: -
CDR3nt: TGTGCCAGCAGCTCTCAGCGAAGGGAGCAGTTCTTC
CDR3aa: CASSSQRREQFF

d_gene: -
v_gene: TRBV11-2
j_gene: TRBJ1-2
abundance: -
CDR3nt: TGTGCCAGCCGCACCTCGTTAGGGAGCTACACCTTC
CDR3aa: CASRTSLGSYTF

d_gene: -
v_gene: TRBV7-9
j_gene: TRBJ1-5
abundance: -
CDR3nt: TGTGCCAGCAGCCCTACCGGGCAAACTAATCAGCCCCAGCATTTT
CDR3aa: CASSPTGQTNQPQHF

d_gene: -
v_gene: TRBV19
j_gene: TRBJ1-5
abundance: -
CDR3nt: TGTGCCAGTAGTATACTTTCCCCTTCGAGCAATCAGCCCCAGCATTTT
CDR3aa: CASSILSPSSNQPQHF

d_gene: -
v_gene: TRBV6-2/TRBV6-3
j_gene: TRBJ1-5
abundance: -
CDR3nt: TGTGCCAGCAGTTACTCTGCCGCGAATCAGCCCCAGCATTTT
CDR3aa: CASSYSAANQPQHF

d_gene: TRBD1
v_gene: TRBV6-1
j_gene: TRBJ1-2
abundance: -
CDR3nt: TGTGCCAGCAGCCCCGGGACAGGGGTATCGGGGGGCTATGGCTACACCTTC
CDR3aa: CASSPGTGVSGGYGYTF

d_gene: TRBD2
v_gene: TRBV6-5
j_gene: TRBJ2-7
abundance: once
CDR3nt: TGTGCCAGCAGTTCCTCTACTAGCGGGGGCTCCTACGAGCAGTACTTC
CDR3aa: CASSSSTSGGSYEQYF

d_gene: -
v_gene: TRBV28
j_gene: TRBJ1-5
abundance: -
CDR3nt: TGTGCCAGCAGCCTGGGGGCCGAGGGTCAGCCCCAGCATTTT
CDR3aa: CASSLGAEGQPQHF

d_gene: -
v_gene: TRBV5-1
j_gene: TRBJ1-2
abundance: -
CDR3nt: TGCGCCAGCAGCCCGGTGGATCACTATGGCTACACCTTC
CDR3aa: CASSPVDHYGYTF

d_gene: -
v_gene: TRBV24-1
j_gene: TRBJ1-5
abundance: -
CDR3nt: TGTGCCACCAGTGATTCGGGACGCGGAGTTGGCAATCAGCCCCAGCATTTT
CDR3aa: CATSDSGRGVGNQPQHF

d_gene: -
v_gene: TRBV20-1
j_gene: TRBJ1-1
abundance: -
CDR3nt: TGCAGTGCTAGCCCCCTGAGCACTGAAGCTTTCTTT
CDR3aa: CSASPLSTEAFF

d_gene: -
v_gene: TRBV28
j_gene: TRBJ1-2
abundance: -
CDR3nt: TGTGCCAGCAGTACCCGCTATGGCTACACCTTC
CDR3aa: CASSTRYGYTF

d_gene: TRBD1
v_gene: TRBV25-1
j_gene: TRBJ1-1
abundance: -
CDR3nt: TGTGCCAGCCGGGACAGGCAGAACACTGAAGCTTTCTTT
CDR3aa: CASRDRQNTEAFF

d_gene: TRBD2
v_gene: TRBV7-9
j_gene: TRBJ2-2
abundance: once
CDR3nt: TGTGCCAGCAGCCTTCTAGCGGGAGTGGACACCGGGGAGCTGTTTTTT
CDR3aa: CASSLLAGVDTGELFF

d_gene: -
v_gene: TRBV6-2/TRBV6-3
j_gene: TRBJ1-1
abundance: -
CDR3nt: TGTGCCAGCAGTTATACCACCACTCAGCGGTTTGAAGCTTTCTTT
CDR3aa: CASSYTTTQRFEAFF

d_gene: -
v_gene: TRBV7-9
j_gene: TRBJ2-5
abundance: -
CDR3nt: TGTGCCAGCAGCTTCAATGTAGGGTCAGGGGCCCAAGAGACCCAGTACTTC
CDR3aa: CASSFNVGSGAQETQYF

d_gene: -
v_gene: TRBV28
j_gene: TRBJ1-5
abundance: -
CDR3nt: TGTGCCAGCACCCAACGGGGTCAGCCCCAGCATTTT
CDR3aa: CASTQRGQPQHF